This T cell receptor (beta chain) was identified in a study of cytomegalovirus exposure and HLA in healthy donors. Trimming removed 0 bases from V and 6 bases from J, with 13 bases in between. Germline V gene lookup returns CDR1 SGDLS and CDR2 YYNGEE. This CDR3 spans 14 amino acids. PCR primers comprised 60 Vbeta and 13 Jbeta primers. The assay was immunoSEQ multiplex PCR, and TCRdb's table has in-frame clones only and misses some. Among 85,000 to 100,000 clones listed, about three quarters were seen once. The origin of this receptor is a human donor in good health. This chain links TRBV9 with TRBJ2-7; tentatively, D is TRBD2 (5 bases). Sequencing used PBMCs. The CDR3 sequence: CASSVGRGFGEQYF. The CDR3 bases are TGTGCCAGCAGCGTAGGACGGGGATTTGGCGAGCAGTACTTC.